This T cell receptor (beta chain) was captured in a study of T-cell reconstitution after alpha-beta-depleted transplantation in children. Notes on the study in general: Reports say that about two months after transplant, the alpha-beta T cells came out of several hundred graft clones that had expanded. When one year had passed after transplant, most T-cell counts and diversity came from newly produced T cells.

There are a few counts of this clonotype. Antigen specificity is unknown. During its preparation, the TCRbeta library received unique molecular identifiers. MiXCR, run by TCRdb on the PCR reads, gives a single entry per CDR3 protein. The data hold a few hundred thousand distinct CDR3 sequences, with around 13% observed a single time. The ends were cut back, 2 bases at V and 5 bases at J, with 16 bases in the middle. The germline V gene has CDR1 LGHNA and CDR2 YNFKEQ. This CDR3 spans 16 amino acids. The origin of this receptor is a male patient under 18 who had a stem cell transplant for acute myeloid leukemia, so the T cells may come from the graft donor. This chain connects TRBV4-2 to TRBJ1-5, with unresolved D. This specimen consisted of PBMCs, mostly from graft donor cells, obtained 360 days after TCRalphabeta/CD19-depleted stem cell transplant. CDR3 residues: CASSQNGGQTHQPQHF. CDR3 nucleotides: TGTGCCAGCAGCCAAAACGGAGGGCAAACTCATCAGCCCCAGCATTTT.